Presented here are 4 T cell receptor beta chains from one specimen sequenced in a study of breast tumors, draining lymph nodes, adjacent tissues. Breast cancer patients provided tissue from their axillary draining lymph nodes. TCRdb itself ran the multiplex PCR reads through MiXCR, one entry per CDR3 protein. This sample yields nearly 110,000 distinct CDR3 sequences, of which about 31% are seen a single time; approximately 6% belongs to the top ten. What was sequenced was axillary lymph node tissue. The receptors come from a female donor with breast cancer. Some clones in this sample may be carry-over from other donors' samples.

This clonotype was detected a few times. The genes are TRBV29-1 and TRBJ1-1, with D hard to call. V gave up 4 bases and J gave up 3 bases, with 12 bases separating them. The V gene's germline CDR1 is SQVTM and CDR2 ANQGSEA. This CDR3 spans 13 amino acids. CDR3 residues: CSVAVGRDTEAFF. In nucleotides, the CDR3 is TGCAGCGTTGCGGTCGGCAGAGACACTGAAGCTTTCTTT.

J is TRBJ2-1 and V is TRBV5-4, with 7 bases lining up with TRBD2. V lost 4 bases to trimming and J lost 7 bases; unmatched junction nucleotides: 8. Germline assignment: CDR1 SGHNT and CDR2 YYREEE (reference sequence). This CDR3 comprises 14 residues. CDR3 sequence: CASSLGGSGNEQFF. CDR3 nucleotide sequence: TGTGCCAGCAGCCTTGGCGGGAGTGGGAATGAGCAGTTCTTC.

This clonotype was counted once. This chain uses TRBV12-3 or TRBV12-4 with TRBJ2-1, with 8 nucleotides matching TRBD2. This CDR3 has 16 residues. V lost 7 bases, J lost 4 bases, and 12 bases stayed unmatched. CDR3 in amino acids: CASKPRGLGWYNEQFF. Here the CDR3 DNA reads TGTGCCAGCAAACCCCGGGGACTAGGTTGGTACAATGAGCAGTTCTTC.

This clonotype was recorded at least ten times. V gene TRBV3-1 combines with J gene TRBJ1-2; unclear D gene. The CDR3 is 13 residues long. Germline lookup yields CDR1 LGHDT and CDR2 YNNKEL (reference sequence). Trimming removed 5 bases from V and 8 bases from J, with 15 bases in between. The CDR3 loop is CASSLSPNRGYTF. The CDR3 region has the DNA TGTGCCAGCAGCTTGAGTCCCAATCGGGGCTACACCTTC.